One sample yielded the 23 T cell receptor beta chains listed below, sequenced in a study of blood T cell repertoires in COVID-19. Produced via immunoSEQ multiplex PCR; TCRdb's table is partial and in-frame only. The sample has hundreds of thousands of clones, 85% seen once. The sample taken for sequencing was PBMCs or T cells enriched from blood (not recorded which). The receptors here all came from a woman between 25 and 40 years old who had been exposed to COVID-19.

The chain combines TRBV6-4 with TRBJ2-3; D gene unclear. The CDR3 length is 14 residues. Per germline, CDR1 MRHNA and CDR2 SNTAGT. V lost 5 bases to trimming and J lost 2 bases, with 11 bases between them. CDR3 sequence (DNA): TGTGCCAGCAGTCAAAACACAGACACAGATACGCAGTATTTT. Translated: CASSQNTDTDTQYF.

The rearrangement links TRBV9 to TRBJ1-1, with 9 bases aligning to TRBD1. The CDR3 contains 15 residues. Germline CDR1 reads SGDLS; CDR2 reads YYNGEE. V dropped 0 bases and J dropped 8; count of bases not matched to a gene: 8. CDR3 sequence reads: CASSVGNRGRGEAFF. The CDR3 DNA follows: TGTGCCAGCAGCGTAGGGAACAGGGGGCGCGGGGAAGCTTTCTTT.

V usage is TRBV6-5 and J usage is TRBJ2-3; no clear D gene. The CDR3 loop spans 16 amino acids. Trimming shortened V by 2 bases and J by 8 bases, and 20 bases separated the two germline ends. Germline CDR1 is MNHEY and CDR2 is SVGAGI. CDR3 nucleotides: TGTGCCAGCAGTTACATCTTAGCCCAAAGTCCAGCTACGCAGTATTTT. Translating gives CASSYILAQSPATQYF.

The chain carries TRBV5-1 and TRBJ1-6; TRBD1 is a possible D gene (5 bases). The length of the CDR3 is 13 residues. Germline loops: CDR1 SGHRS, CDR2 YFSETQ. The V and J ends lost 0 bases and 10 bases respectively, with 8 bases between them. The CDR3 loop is CASSLGGKSPLHF. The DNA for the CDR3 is TGCGCCAGCAGCTTGGGGGGCAAATCACCCCTCCACTTT.

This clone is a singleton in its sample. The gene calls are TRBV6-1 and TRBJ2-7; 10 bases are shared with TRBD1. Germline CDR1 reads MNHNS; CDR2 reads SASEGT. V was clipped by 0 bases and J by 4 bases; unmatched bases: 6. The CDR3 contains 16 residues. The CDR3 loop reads CASSEAGTGVWYEQYF. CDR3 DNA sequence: TGTGCCAGCAGTGAAGCAGGGACAGGGGTATGGTACGAGCAGTACTTC.

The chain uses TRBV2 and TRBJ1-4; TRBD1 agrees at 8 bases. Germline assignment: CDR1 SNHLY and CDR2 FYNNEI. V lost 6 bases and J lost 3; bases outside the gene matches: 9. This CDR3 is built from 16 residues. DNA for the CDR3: TGTGCCAGCAGACGCGGACAGGGAAGAGCTAATGAAAAACTGTTTTTT. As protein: CASRRGQGRANEKLFF.

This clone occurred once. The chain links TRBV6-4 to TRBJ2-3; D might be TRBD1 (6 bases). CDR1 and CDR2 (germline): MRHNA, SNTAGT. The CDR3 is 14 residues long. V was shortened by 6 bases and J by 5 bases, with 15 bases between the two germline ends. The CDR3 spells CASSRDIAGDTQYF. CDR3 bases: TGTGCCAGCAGCCGGGACATCGCAGGAGATACGCAGTATTTT.

CDR3 residues: CASSLLTVNEQFF. CDR3 DNA sequence: TGTGCCAGCAGTTTATTGACTGTGAATGAGCAGTTCTTC. The chain couples TRBV12-3 or TRBV12-4 to TRBJ2-1; D is unclear. There are 13 residues in the CDR3. With 2 bases removed from V and 7 bases from J, the gap between germline ends came to 9 bases.

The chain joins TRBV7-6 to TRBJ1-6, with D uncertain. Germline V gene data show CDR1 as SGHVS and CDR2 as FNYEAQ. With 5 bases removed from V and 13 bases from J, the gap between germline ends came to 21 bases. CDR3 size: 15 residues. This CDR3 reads CASSLVDSGQSPLHF. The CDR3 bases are TGTGCCAGCAGCCTGGTAGATTCAGGCCAATCCCCCCTCCACTTT. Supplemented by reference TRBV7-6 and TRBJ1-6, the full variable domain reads GAGVSQSPRYKVTKRGQDVALRCDPISGHVSLYWYRQALGQGPEFLTYFNYEAQQDKSGLPNDRFSAERPEGSISTLTIQRTEQRDSAMYRCASSLVDSGQSPLHFGNGTRLTVT.

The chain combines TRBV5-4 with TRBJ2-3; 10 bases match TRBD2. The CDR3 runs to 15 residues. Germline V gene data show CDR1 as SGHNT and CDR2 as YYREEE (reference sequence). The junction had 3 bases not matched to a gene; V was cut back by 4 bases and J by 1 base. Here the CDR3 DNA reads TGTGCCAGCAGCCGAACTAGCGGGGGCACAGATACGCAGTATTTT. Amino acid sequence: CASSRTSGGTDTQYF.

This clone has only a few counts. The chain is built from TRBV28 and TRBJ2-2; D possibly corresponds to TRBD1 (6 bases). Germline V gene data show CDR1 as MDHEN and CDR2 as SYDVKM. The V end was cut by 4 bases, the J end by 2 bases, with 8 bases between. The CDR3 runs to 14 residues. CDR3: CASSSGTNTGELFF. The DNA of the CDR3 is TGTGCCAGCAGTTCCGGGACAAACACCGGGGAGCTGTTTTTT.

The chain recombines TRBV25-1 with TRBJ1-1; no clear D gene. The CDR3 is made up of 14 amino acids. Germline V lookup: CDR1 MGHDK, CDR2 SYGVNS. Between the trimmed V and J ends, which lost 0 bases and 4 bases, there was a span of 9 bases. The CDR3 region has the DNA TGTGCCAGCAGTGAATACGGTTTGAGCACTGAAGCTTTCTTT. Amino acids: CASSEYGLSTEAFF.

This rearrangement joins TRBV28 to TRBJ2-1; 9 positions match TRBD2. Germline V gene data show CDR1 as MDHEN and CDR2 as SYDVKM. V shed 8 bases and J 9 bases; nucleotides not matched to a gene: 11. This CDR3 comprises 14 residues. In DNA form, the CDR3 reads TGTGCCAGCCAGAGCGGGAGGAGAGCCGGTGAGCAGTTCTTC. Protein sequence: CASQSGRRAGEQFF.

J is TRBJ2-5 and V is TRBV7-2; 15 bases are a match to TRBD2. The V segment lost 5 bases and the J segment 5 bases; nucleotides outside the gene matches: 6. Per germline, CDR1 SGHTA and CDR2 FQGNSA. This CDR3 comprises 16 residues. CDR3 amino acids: CASSARGTSGRETQYF. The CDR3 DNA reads TGTGCCAGCAGCGCAAGAGGGACTAGCGGGAGGGAGACCCAGTACTTC.

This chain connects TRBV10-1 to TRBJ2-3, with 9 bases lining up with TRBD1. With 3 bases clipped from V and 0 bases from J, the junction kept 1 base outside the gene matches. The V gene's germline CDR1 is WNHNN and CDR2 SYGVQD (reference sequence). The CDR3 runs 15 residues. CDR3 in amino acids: CASSEQGASTDTQYF. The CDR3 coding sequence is TGCGCCAGCAGTGAACAGGGGGCAAGCACAGATACGCAGTATTTT.

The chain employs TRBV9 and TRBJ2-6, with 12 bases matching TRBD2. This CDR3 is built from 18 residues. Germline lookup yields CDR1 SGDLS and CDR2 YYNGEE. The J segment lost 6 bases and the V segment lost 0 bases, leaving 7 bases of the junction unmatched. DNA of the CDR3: TGTGCCAGCAGCGTAGAGGCTAGCGGGGGGGAGGAGGCCAACGTCCTGACTTTC. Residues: CASSVEASGGEEANVLTF. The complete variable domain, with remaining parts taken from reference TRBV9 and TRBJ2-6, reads DSGVTQTPKHLITATGQRVTLRCSPRSGDLSVYWYQQSLDQGLQFLIQYYNGEERAKGNILERFSAQQFPDLHSELNLSSLELGDSALYFCASSVEASGGEEANVLTFGAGSRLTVL.

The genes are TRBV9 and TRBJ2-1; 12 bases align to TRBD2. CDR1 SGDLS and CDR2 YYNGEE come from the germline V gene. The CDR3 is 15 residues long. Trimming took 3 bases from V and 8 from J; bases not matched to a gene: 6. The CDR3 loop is CASSARTSGVDEQFF. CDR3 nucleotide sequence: TGTGCCAGCAGCGCTCGGACTAGCGGGGTGGATGAGCAGTTCTTC.

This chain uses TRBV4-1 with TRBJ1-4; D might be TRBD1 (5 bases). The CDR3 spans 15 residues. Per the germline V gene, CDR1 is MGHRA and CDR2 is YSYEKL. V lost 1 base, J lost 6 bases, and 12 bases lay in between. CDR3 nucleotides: TGCGCCAGCAGCCAAGTGACAGCCTTGTATGAAAAACTGTTTTTT. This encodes CASSQVTALYEKLFF.

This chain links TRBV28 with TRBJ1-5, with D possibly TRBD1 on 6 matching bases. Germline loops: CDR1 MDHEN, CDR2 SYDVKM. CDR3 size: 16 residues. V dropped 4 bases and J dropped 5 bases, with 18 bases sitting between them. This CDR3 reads CASSSSSLGGDQPQHF. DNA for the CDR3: TGTGCCAGCAGTTCCTCAAGTTTAGGGGGGGATCAGCCCCAGCATTTT.

The CDR3 sequence is CASSPSGSGTDTQYF. In DNA form, the CDR3 reads TGTGCCAGCAGCCCTAGCGGGAGTGGTACAGATACGCAGTATTTT. V usage is TRBV28 and J usage is TRBJ2-3, with TRBD2 identical over 10 bases. This CDR3 is 15 amino acids long. Trimming took 6 bases from V and 3 from J; bases not matched to a gene: 6. Looked up from germline, CDR1 is MDHEN and CDR2 is SYDVKM.

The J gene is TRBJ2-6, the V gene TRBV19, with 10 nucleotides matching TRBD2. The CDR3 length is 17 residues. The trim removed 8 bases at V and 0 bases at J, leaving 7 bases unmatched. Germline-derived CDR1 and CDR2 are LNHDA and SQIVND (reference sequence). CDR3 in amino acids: CASSRTSGFSGANVLTF. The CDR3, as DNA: TGTGCCAGTTCCAGGACTAGCGGCTTCTCTGGGGCCAACGTCCTGACTTTC.

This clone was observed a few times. DNA of the CDR3: TGTGCCAGCGGTTTGGGGGGGTTGACCTACGAGCAGTACTTC. Translating gives CASGLGGLTYEQYF. The chain uses TRBV7-2 and TRBJ2-7, with TRBD2 matching over 7 bases. CDR3 length equals 14 residues. Germline CDR1 and CDR2: SGHTA and FQGNSA. V shed 8 bases, J shed 2 bases, and the junction held 9 bases outside the gene matches.

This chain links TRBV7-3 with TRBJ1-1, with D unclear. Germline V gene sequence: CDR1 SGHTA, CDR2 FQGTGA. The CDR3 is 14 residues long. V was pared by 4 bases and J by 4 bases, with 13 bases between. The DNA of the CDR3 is TGTGCCAGCAGCTCCGACCCTGGGAGCACTGAAGCTTTCTTT. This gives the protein CASSSDPGSTEAFF.